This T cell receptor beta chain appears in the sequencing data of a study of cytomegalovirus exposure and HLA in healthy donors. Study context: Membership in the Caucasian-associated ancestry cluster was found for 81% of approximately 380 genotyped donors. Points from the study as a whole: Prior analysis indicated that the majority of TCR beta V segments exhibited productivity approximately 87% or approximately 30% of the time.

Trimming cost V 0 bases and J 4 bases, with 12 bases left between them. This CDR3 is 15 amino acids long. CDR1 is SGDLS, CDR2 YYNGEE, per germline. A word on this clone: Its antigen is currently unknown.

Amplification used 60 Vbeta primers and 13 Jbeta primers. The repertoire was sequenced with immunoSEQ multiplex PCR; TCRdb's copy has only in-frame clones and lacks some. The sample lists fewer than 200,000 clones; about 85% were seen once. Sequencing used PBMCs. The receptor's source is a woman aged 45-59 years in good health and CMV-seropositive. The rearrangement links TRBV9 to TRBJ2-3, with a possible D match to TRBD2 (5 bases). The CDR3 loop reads CASSVGGSSADTQYF. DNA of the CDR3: TGTGCCAGCAGCGTAGGAGGGAGTTCCGCAGATACGCAGTATTTT.